Below, 15 T cell receptor beta chains from the same sample are listed, as sequenced in a study of OX40 agonist ivuxolimab in advanced cancers. Data came from immunoSEQ multiplex PCR; TCRdb stores just in-frame clones and leaves some out. The repertoire consists of 35,000 to 45,000 clones, with roughly four fifths occurring once and the leading ten covering about 23%. Sequenced material: CD4+ or CD8+ T cells sorted from blood, taken in a trial of the OX40 agonist ivuxolimab. Receptors originate from an adult with an advanced solid tumor such as melanoma, head and neck, liver or kidney cancer.

This clone was picked up a small number of times. This chain uses TRBV7-2 with TRBJ2-7; 9 bases line up with TRBD1. The CDR3 contains 13 residues. Trimming removed 8 bases from V and 4 bases from J; junction bases left unmatched: 6. Germline CDR1 SGHTA, CDR2 FQGNSA. The CDR3 sequence is CASGTGGLYEQYF. CDR3 sequence (DNA): TGTGCCAGCGGTACAGGGGGCTTGTACGAGCAGTACTTC.

The chain uses TRBV29-1 and TRBJ2-7; possible D gene TRBD1, 7 bases. V shed 7 bases and J shed 2 bases, with 15 bases lying between them. The CDR3 has 13 amino acids. CDR1 is SQVTM, CDR2 ANQGSEA, per germline. CDR3 region: CSAEAGQTYEQYF. CDR3 in DNA: TGCAGCGCGGAGGCGGGACAGACCTACGAGCAGTACTTC.

The chain combines TRBV7-2 with TRBJ2-3; TRBD2 matches at 7 bases. Germline-derived CDR1 and CDR2 are SGHTA and FQGNSA. This CDR3 region has 15 residues. CDR3 sequence (DNA): TGTGCAGCGACGTCGGGGAGGGGAAGCACAGATACGCAGTATTTT. Amino acids: CAATSGRGSTDTQYF.

This chain connects TRBV6-4 to TRBJ2-1; 14 nucleotides line up with TRBD2. The CDR3 totals 15 residues. Unmatched junction bases numbered 5, after V lost 5 bases and J lost 8 bases. CDR1 and CDR2 from the germline V gene are MRHNA and SNTAGT. CDR3: CASSRLAGGDDEQFF. CDR3 DNA sequence: TGTGCCAGCAGTCGACTAGCGGGGGGGGATGATGAGCAGTTCTTC.

CDR3 sequence: CASSTITTGELFF. The CDR3 DNA follows: TGCGCCAGCAGCACCATCACTACCGGGGAGCTGTTTTTT. The rearrangement links TRBV5-1 to TRBJ2-2; D remains unclear. CDR1 is SGHRS and CDR2 is YFSETQ in the germline V gene. The CDR3 extends over 13 amino acids. Trimming left V 4 bases short and J 5 bases short, with 9 bases between.

The V call is TRBV28, the J call TRBJ2-7; 11 bases match TRBD2. The V gene's germline CDR1 is MDHEN and CDR2 SYDVKM. The CDR3 is 21 amino acids. V lost 3 bases and J lost 6; bases outside the gene matches: 25. CDR3 in amino acids: CASSFFTSGSHIQGVVGEQYF. In nucleotides, the CDR3 is TGTGCCAGCAGTTTTTTTACTAGCGGGAGTCATATCCAAGGGGTGGTAGGCGAGCAGTACTTC.

This clone occurred once. The chain recombines TRBV7-9 with TRBJ2-1; 8 bases map to TRBD2. The CDR3 loop spans 12 amino acids. J was trimmed by 1 base and V by 11 bases; bases with no gene match: 1. Germline V CDR1 and CDR2: SEHNR, FQNEAQ (reference sequence). The CDR3 protein is CAGGRSYNEQFF. As DNA, the CDR3 is TGTGCCGGCGGGAGGTCCTACAATGAGCAGTTCTTC. The whole variable domain, filled in from reference TRBV7-9 and TRBJ2-1, reads DTGVSQNPRHKITKRGQNVTFRCDPISEHNRLYWYRQTLGQGPEFLTYFQNEAQLEKSRLLSDRFSAERPKGSFSTLEIQRTEQGDSAMYLCAGGRSYNEQFFGPGTRLTVL.

The chain carries TRBV5-1 and TRBJ1-3; no firm D call. This CDR3 is built from 14 residues. Trimming took 1 base from V and 0 from J, leaving 5 bases between them. In germline, CDR1 is SGHRS, CDR2 YFSETQ. The CDR3 nucleotides read TGCGCCAGCAGCTTGTGGGGCTCTGGAAACACCATATATTTT. Protein: CASSLWGSGNTIYF.

This clone was picked up a small number of times. The rearrangement uses TRBV10-3 and TRBJ1-1, with a weak D call TRBD1 (6 bases). Germline V CDR1 and CDR2: ENHRY, SYGVKD. This CDR3 is built from 16 residues. The V end was cut by 3 bases, the J end by 0 bases, with 14 bases between. This CDR3 reads CAISDRGNGVNTEAFF. CDR3 nucleotides: TGTGCCATCAGTGACAGGGGAAACGGGGTGAACACTGAAGCTTTCTTT.

The gene calls are TRBV28 and TRBJ2-7; TRBD1 matches at 7 bases. Per the germline V gene, CDR1 is MDHEN and CDR2 is SYDVKM. After removal of 5 bases from V and 0 bases from J, the junction contained 13 bases not matched to a gene. The CDR3 extends over 17 amino acids. The CDR3 bases are TGTGCCAGCAGTGTGCCGTATGGGGACAGAACCTCCTACGAGCAGTACTTC. It is translated as CASSVPYGDRTSYEQYF.

This chain connects TRBV27 to TRBJ2-2; D remains ambiguous. From germline, CDR1 is MNHEY and CDR2 SMNVEV (reference sequence). This CDR3 comprises 13 residues. Between the trimmed V and J ends, which lost 10 bases and 5 bases, there was a span of 14 bases. This CDR3 is CATAVLGTGELFF. The CDR3 bases are TGTGCCACCGCTGTTCTTGGGACCGGGGAGCTGTTTTTT.

The J gene is TRBJ2-4, the V gene TRBV28; maybe TRBD2 (6 bases). This CDR3 contains 13 residues. The ends were cut back, 3 bases at V and 6 bases at J, with 9 bases in the middle. Germline assignment: CDR1 MDHEN and CDR2 SYDVKM. CDR3 coding DNA: TGTGCCAGCAGTTTCGGAGGGTTAAACATTCAGTACTTC. Protein: CASSFGGLNIQYF.

This chain's CDR3 is CATSSSALGAGELFF. The CDR3 DNA reads TGTGCCACCAGCTCAAGTGCCCTGGGGGCCGGGGAGCTGTTTTTT. The J gene is TRBJ2-2, the V gene TRBV15; D may correspond to TRBD1 or TRBD2 (5 bases each). The CDR3 sequence is 15 residues long. The V end lost 5 bases, the J end lost 6 bases, and 16 bases lay between the germline ends. Germline assignment: CDR1 LNHNV and CDR2 YYDKDF (reference sequence).

The chain couples TRBV19 to TRBJ2-1; D is ambiguous. V was pared by 1 base and J by 7 bases, with 20 bases between. The CDR3 length is 17 residues. CDR1 and CDR2 from the germline V gene are LNHDA and SQIVND (reference sequence). The CDR3 loop is CASSIVSRPPARNEQFF. CDR3 sequence (DNA): TGTGCCAGTAGTATAGTATCGCGGCCCCCTGCTAGGAATGAGCAGTTCTTC. The variable domain in full, completed from reference TRBV19 and TRBJ2-1, reads DGGITQSPKYLFRKEGQNVTLSCEQNLNHDAMYWYRQDPGQGLRLIYYSQIVNDFQKGDIAEGYSVSREKKESFPLTVTSAQKNPTAFYLCASSIVSRPPARNEQFFGPGTRLTVL.

This clone was recorded only once. The chain carries TRBV14 and TRBJ2-7; TRBD1 aligns across 10 bases. V lost 1 base and J lost 6; bases outside the gene matches: 9. Germline V gene lookup returns CDR1 SGHDN and CDR2 FVKESK. CDR3 size: 16 residues. The CDR3 region is CASSQGRPGQGFEQYF. The CDR3 DNA is TGTGCCAGCAGCCAAGGTCGCCCGGGACAGGGGTTCGAGCAGTACTTC. The full variable domain, completed using reference TRBV14 and TRBJ2-7, is EAGVTQFPSHSVIEKGQTVTLRCDPISGHDNLYWYRRVMGKEIKFLLHFVKESKQDESGMPNNRFLAERTGGTYSTLKVQPAELEDSGVYFCASSQGRPGQGFEQYFGPGTRLTVT.